The 32 T cell receptor beta chains given below trace back to one sample, sequenced in a study of T-cell reconstitution after alpha-beta-depleted transplantation in children. The authors prepared the TCRbeta library with unique molecular identifiers. TCRdb passed the PCR reads through MiXCR, listing each CDR3 protein once. The table records some 390,000 distinct CDR3 sequences, roughly 21% of them present only once. Sequenced here: PBMCs from the stem cell graft donor, sampled from the stem cell graft. The receptors originated from a human donor who donated a stem cell graft to a child with acute myeloid leukemia.

The sample holds a few counts of this clonotype. The rearrangement links TRBV24-1 to TRBJ1-5, with D possibly TRBD1 on 5 matching bases. CDR1 and CDR2 from the germline V gene are KGHDR and SFDVKD. The CDR3 sequence is 14 residues long. Trimming pared 5 bases from V and 4 bases from J, leaving 11 bases between. The CDR3 loop is CATSVRGQNQPQHF. CDR3 coding DNA: TGTGCCACCAGTGTCCGGGGCCAGAATCAGCCCCAGCATTTT.

The chain uses TRBV12-3 or TRBV12-4 and TRBJ1-1; D gene ambiguous. This CDR3 has 11 residues. V dropped 3 bases and J dropped 2 bases, with 1 base sitting between them. Here the CDR3 reads CASSFNTEAFF. CDR3 DNA sequence: TGTGCCAGCAGTTTCAACACTGAAGCTTTCTTT.

This clonotype has at least ten counts. The chain recombines TRBV12-3 or TRBV12-4 with TRBJ2-7, with D possibly called TRBD1 or TRBD2 (5 bases each). The CDR3 is 13 residues long. Trimming took off 3 bases at V and 2 bases at J, with 8 bases between the two ends. In DNA, the CDR3 is TGTGCCAGCAGTTTTCAGGGACCCTACGAGCAGTACTTC. This translates into CASSFQGPYEQYF.

Only a few counts were recorded for this clonotype. The genes are TRBV6-2 or TRBV6-3 and TRBJ2-1; 13 bases fit TRBD2. Germline V gene data show CDR1 as MNHEY and CDR2 as SVGEGT. Trimming at V came to 0 bases and at J to 4 bases, leaving 12 bases not matched to a gene. The CDR3 sequence is 20 residues long. Here the CDR3 reads CASSYSLLAGGPLNYNEQFF. The DNA of the CDR3 is TGTGCCAGCAGTTACTCGTTACTAGCGGGAGGGCCTTTGAATTACAATGAGCAGTTCTTC.

The table lists this clonotype with a few counts. The chain is built from TRBV27 and TRBJ1-1; D perhaps matches TRBD1 (6 bases). The CDR3 loop spans 14 amino acids. V lost 2 bases, J lost 6 bases, and 13 bases lay in between. Germline CDR1 and CDR2: MNHEY and SMNVEV (reference sequence). CDR3 sequence reads: CASSLTGTSAEAFF. In DNA, the CDR3 is TGTGCCAGCAGTTTAACAGGGACGAGCGCTGAAGCTTTCTTT.

This clonotype was counted ten times or more. The V and J genes are TRBV20-1 and TRBJ2-1; 10 nucleotides match TRBD1. The trim removed 6 bases at V and 6 bases at J, leaving 8 bases unmatched. The germline V gene has CDR1 DFQATT and CDR2 SNEGSKA (reference sequence). The CDR3 runs to 14 residues. CDR3 loop: CSARGQGFFNEQFF. The CDR3 DNA is TGCAGTGCCAGGGGACAGGGGTTTTTCAATGAGCAGTTCTTC.

V usage is TRBV27 and J usage is TRBJ2-2, with D possibly called TRBD1 or TRBD2 (6 bases each). Germline V CDR1 and CDR2: MNHEY, SMNVEV (reference sequence). This CDR3 region has 14 residues. V shed 8 bases and J shed 4 bases, with 14 bases lying between them. The CDR3 region is CASQSGAFTGELFF. The CDR3 DNA reads as TGTGCCAGCCAGTCGGGGGCTTTCACCGGGGAGCTGTTTTTT.

CDR3 protein: CSVGGTGAYYEQYF. The CDR3 bases are TGCAGCGTTGGAGGGACAGGCGCCTACTACGAGCAGTACTTC. The J gene is TRBJ2-7, the V gene TRBV29-1, with 8 bases lining up with TRBD1. The CDR3 spans 14 residues. The ends lost 4 bases at V and 3 bases at J; junction bases unmatched: 8. The germline V gene has CDR1 SQVTM and CDR2 ANQGSEA.

The chain combines TRBV27 with TRBJ2-7, with no clear D. V was trimmed by 3 bases and J by 5 bases, leaving 11 bases between them. The CDR3 contains 13 residues. Germline values: CDR1 MNHEY, CDR2 SMNVEV (reference sequence). CDR3 bases: TGTGCCAGCAGTTTTTCCCTAGTCAACGAGCAGTACTTC. Amino acids: CASSFSLVNEQYF.

This clonotype was recorded many times. V is TRBV29-1 and J is TRBJ2-6, with TRBD1 matching over 7 bases. Per the germline V gene, CDR1 is SQVTM and CDR2 is ANQGSEA. This CDR3 has 16 residues. The ends lost 5 bases at V and 3 bases at J; junction bases unmatched: 10. CDR3 in DNA: TGCAGCGTTACCCGTATAGGGGGCGGTGGGGCCAACGTCCTGACTTTC. Protein sequence: CSVTRIGGGGANVLTF.

The rearrangement uses TRBV25-1 and TRBJ2-3; TRBD2 is a possible D gene (5 bases). This CDR3 is built from 14 residues. Trimming pared 8 bases from V and 0 bases from J, leaving 12 bases between. CDR1 MGHDK and CDR2 SYGVNS come from the germline V gene. The CDR3 is CASGEKGSTDTQYF. The CDR3 DNA is TGTGCCAGCGGGGAGAAGGGTAGCACAGATACGCAGTATTTT.

The V gene is TRBV10-2, the J gene TRBJ2-1, with 8 bases lining up with TRBD2. The CDR3 is made up of 16 amino acids. Germline lookup yields CDR1 WSHSY and CDR2 SAAADI. V lost 3 bases, J lost 6 bases, and 10 bases stayed unmatched. This CDR3 is CASSDFSGRAVNEQFF. The CDR3 bases are TGCGCCAGCAGTGATTTTTCCGGGAGGGCCGTCAATGAGCAGTTCTTC.

The chain couples TRBV5-1 to TRBJ1-4; no clear D gene. Trimming removed 4 bases at V and 6 bases at J, with 19 bases between. The length of the CDR3 is 16 residues. Germline loops: CDR1 SGHRS, CDR2 YFSETQ. Written as DNA, the CDR3 is TGCGCCAGCAGCCCCGAGGAAGGCCTATGGGATGAAAAACTGTTTTTT. It specifies CASSPEEGLWDEKLFF.

J is TRBJ2-5 and V is TRBV4-1; 8 nucleotides align to TRBD1. The CDR3 loop spans 15 amino acids. The junction had 6 bases not matched to a gene; V was cut back by 2 bases and J by 4 bases. Germline loops: CDR1 MGHRA, CDR2 YSYEKL. CDR3 coding DNA: TGCGCCAGCAGCCAACTCGGGACAGGAGGAGAGACCCAGTACTTC. It codes for CASSQLGTGGETQYF.

V is TRBV12-3 or TRBV12-4 and J is TRBJ2-7, with D perhaps matching TRBD1 (6 bases). The CDR3 is 16 residues long. Trimming removed 5 bases at V and 4 bases at J, with 21 bases between. Here the CDR3 reads CASSKTDRSGKYEQYF. The CDR3 coding sequence is TGTGCCAGCAGTAAGACTGACAGGTCAGGGAAATACGAGCAGTACTTC.

This clonotype was recorded a few times. The V and J genes are TRBV4-2 and TRBJ2-7; D is unclear. Germline V gives CDR1 LGHNA, CDR2 YNFKEQ. The ends were cut back, 4 bases at V and 3 bases at J, with 10 bases in the middle. This CDR3 region has 13 residues. CDR3 sequence: CASSRFSDYEQYF. Here the CDR3 DNA reads TGTGCCAGCAGCCGTTTTAGTGACTACGAGCAGTACTTC.

J is TRBJ2-1 and V is TRBV7-9, with 9 bases aligning to TRBD2. Germline V gene sequence: CDR1 SEHNR, CDR2 FQNEAQ (reference sequence). After removal of 0 bases from V and 8 bases from J, the junction contained 11 bases not matched to a gene. The CDR3 has 17 residues. CDR3 amino acids: CASSLARRLASGDEQFF. As DNA, the CDR3 is TGTGCCAGCAGCTTAGCGCGGCGACTAGCTAGCGGGGATGAGCAGTTCTTC.

In this sample, this clonotype turned up many times. This rearrangement joins TRBV15 to TRBJ2-7, with D perhaps given as TRBD1 or TRBD2 (6 bases each). The ends were cut back, 5 bases at V and 2 bases at J, with 16 bases in the middle. The CDR3 consists of 15 residues. CDR1 and CDR2 from the germline V gene are LNHNV and YYDKDF (reference sequence). The CDR3 sequence: CATSSLGGGPYEQYF. The CDR3 nucleotides are TGTGCCACCAGCTCCTTAGGGGGAGGCCCCTACGAGCAGTACTTC. Drawing the rest from reference TRBV15 and TRBJ2-7, the complete variable domain is DAMVIQNPRYQVTQFGKPVTLSCSQTLNHNVMYWYQQKSSQAPKLLFHYYDKDFNNEADTPDNFQSRRPNTSFCFLDIRSPGLGDTAMYLCATSSLGGGPYEQYFGPGTRLTVT.

The chain employs TRBV12-3 or TRBV12-4 and TRBJ1-2; TRBD1 agrees at 7 bases. This CDR3 is 11 amino acids long. V shed 7 bases, J shed 14 bases, and the junction held 10 bases outside the gene matches. The CDR3 region is CASTQTGVRTF. The CDR3 DNA reads as TGTGCCAGCACCCAAACAGGGGTGCGGACCTTC.

This clonotype showed up just a few times. The chain uses TRBV10-3 and TRBJ2-3, with 8 bases fitting TRBD2. V lost 2 bases, J lost 3 bases, and 10 bases stayed unmatched. The CDR3 is 17 amino acids. Germline V lookup: CDR1 ENHRY, CDR2 SYGVKD. This CDR3 reads CAISETEGLDGTDTQYF. CDR3 in DNA: TGTGCCATCAGTGAGACAGAGGGACTAGATGGGACAGATACGCAGTATTTT.

This clonotype was seen repeatedly, ten times or more. This chain links TRBV29-1 with TRBJ2-1; 9 nucleotides agree with TRBD1. Looked up from germline, CDR1 is SQVTM and CDR2 is ANQGSEA. J was trimmed by 14 bases and V by 3 bases; bases with no gene match: 2. The CDR3 runs to 10 residues. For the CDR3, the DNA is TGCAGCGTTGATGGGACAGGGAAGTTCTTC. It is translated as CSVDGTGKFF.

This clonotype showed up just a few times. The chain links TRBV5-1 to TRBJ2-1; D remains unclear. Germline values: CDR1 SGHRS, CDR2 YFSETQ. This CDR3 has 14 amino acids. Trimming removed 0 bases at V and 6 bases at J, with 10 bases between. The chain's CDR3 is CASSLESWSNEQFF. CDR3 nucleotides: TGCGCCAGCAGCTTGGAGTCGTGGAGCAATGAGCAGTTCTTC.

The V and J genes are TRBV12-3 or TRBV12-4 and TRBJ2-1; 8 positions agree with TRBD2. The CDR3 runs to 15 residues. V was clipped by 3 bases and J by 9 bases; unmatched bases: 10. The CDR3 sequence: CASSFRREELSEQFF. The CDR3 coding sequence is TGTGCCAGCAGTTTTCGGCGGGAGGAGTTGTCTGAGCAGTTCTTC.

The gene calls are TRBV10-1 and TRBJ2-7, with TRBD2 as a possible D gene (5 bases). Germline values: CDR1 WNHNN, CDR2 SYGVQD (reference sequence). This CDR3 spans 13 amino acids. Trimming took off 7 bases at V and 2 bases at J, with 12 bases between the two ends. The CDR3, as DNA: TGCGCCAGCAATGCCGGGATCACCTACGAGCAGTACTTC. Translation gives CASNAGITYEQYF.

The V call is TRBV12-3 or TRBV12-4, the J call TRBJ2-1, with D hard to call. Deletions cut 9 bases from V and 3 bases from J, with 12 bases between. This CDR3 comprises 13 residues. The CDR3 coding sequence is TGTGCCAGTATTCTAGACCACTACAATGAGCAGTTCTTC. Its translation is CASILDHYNEQFF.

A few counts support this clonotype. This chain joins TRBV29-1 and TRBJ2-5; possible D gene TRBD2, 5 bases. The length of the CDR3 is 14 residues. Trimming cost V 6 bases and J 1 base, with 15 bases left between them. From germline, CDR1 is SQVTM and CDR2 ANQGSEA. The CDR3 reads CSVTPRGFQETQYF. CDR3 DNA sequence: TGCAGCGTAACTCCCCGGGGATTCCAAGAGACCCAGTACTTC.

The chain has TRBV6-1 and TRBJ1-1, with no clear D. The CDR3 spans 13 residues. V dropped 8 bases and J dropped 1 base, with 11 bases sitting between them. Germline CDR1 and CDR2: MNHNS and SASEGT. CDR3 residues: CASHIGANTEAFF. Written as DNA, the CDR3 is TGTGCCAGCCATATTGGAGCGAACACTGAAGCTTTCTTT.

The V and J genes are TRBV6-5 and TRBJ2-7; 10 bases match TRBD2. The V and J ends lost 0 bases and 4 bases, in that order; junction bases with no gene match: 3. Germline loops: CDR1 MNHEY, CDR2 SVGAGI. This CDR3 has 15 residues. Here the CDR3 reads CASSYSTSGLYEQYF. The CDR3 coding sequence is TGTGCCAGCAGTTACTCGACTAGCGGGCTTTACGAGCAGTACTTC.

This clonotype came up many times. CDR3 sequence reads: CAVSSGRVTDTQYF. CDR3 nucleotides: TGTGCCGTATCTAGCGGGAGGGTCACAGATACGCAGTATTTT. The chain carries TRBV10-3 and TRBJ2-3; TRBD2 matches at 12 bases. Trimming at V came to 11 bases and at J to 2 bases, leaving 5 bases not matched to a gene. The CDR3 is 14 amino acids. CDR1 ENHRY and CDR2 SYGVKD come from the germline V gene.

The V and J genes are TRBV12-3 or TRBV12-4 and TRBJ2-1; unclear D gene. V lost 1 base and J 4 bases, leaving 11 bases between the germline ends. The CDR3 length is 15 residues. CDR3 nucleotides: TGTGCCAGCAGTTTAGGGGCGGTTCCTTACAATGAGCAGTTCTTC. It translates to CASSLGAVPYNEQFF.

CDR3 DNA: TGCGCCAGCAGCCGAATTAAACAGGGGGCGTACACCGGGGAGCTGTTTTTT. It yields the protein CASSRIKQGAYTGELFF. This rearrangement joins TRBV5-1 to TRBJ2-2, with 9 bases identical to TRBD1. This CDR3 has 17 residues. Germline CDR1 reads SGHRS; CDR2 reads YFSETQ. The V segment lost 4 bases and the J segment 3 bases; nucleotides outside the gene matches: 10. Full variable domain (missing parts from reference TRBV5-1 and TRBJ2-2): KAGVTQTPRYLIKTRGQQVTLSCSPISGHRSVSWYQQTPGQGLQFLFEYFSETQRNKGNFPGRFSGRQFSNSRSEMNVSTLELGDSALYLCASSRIKQGAYTGELFFGEGSRLTVL.

The chain uses TRBV7-9 and TRBJ2-7; perhaps TRBD2 as D (5 bases). V was shortened by 1 base and J by 7 bases, with 11 bases between the two germline ends. The CDR3 extends over 13 amino acids. In germline, CDR1 is SEHNR, CDR2 FQNEAQ (reference sequence). The CDR3 is CASSLDPGGEQYF. CDR3 nucleotides: TGTGCCAGCAGCTTAGATCCAGGCGGGGAGCAGTACTTC.